This is a list of T cell receptor beta chains from one sample in a study of identical twins. TCRdb analysed the 5' RACE reads with MiXCR anew, one entry per CDR3 protein. In the table there are 500,000 or so distinct CDR3 sequences, 14% of which are singletons. The data also belong to a second study, concerning yellow fever vaccine responses in identical twins.

Source material: CD4+ T cells sorted from blood. The source is a woman aged 18-29 years in good health. Each CDR3 is given without its conserved first and last residue. The order of the fields is V gene, CDR3 protein.

TRBV2,ASRPFGTGGLDTQY
TRBV29-1,SVGGGLADNEQF
TRBV14,ASSPSLGQGFRLTYEQY
TRBV29-1,SVEDLDRGRREQY
TRBV29-1,SVHPTGGTDTQY
TRBV10-3,AISEVPGNEQF
TRBV6-1,ASSLQGPNTGELF
TRBV5-1,ASTPQGRNTGELF
TRBV7-2,ASSVLAGKEVKLF
TRBV20-1,SASPYRGGSTDTQY
TRBV20-1,SAPAGGRTDTQY
TRBV20-1,SAASGLAAGEQF
TRBV3-1,ASSPNWGNEAF
TRBV11-2,ASSLPLRIKNEQF
TRBV5-1,ASSLAEAGGNEQY
TRBV7-9,ASSDRGGENSPLH
TRBV7-9,ASSLARSLSTGELF
TRBV3-1,ASSQEIDNSPLH
TRBV6-4,ASSDSEDQPQH
TRBV7-3,ASSPTLQVNEQF
TRBV6-6,AAGEGGPYEQY
TRBV20-1,SARTGGAGANVLT
TRBV12-3/TRBV12-4,ASSRRYDGYT
TRBV7-2,ASSSGTSGVNEQF
TRBV6-2/TRBV6-3,ASSYPGTAIQY
TRBV7-9,ASMQVQTNEQF
TRBV11-2,ASSATSGIDTQY
TRBV7-2,ASSYDRNIQY
TRBV20-1,SAYTARGERALTQY
TRBV5-1,ASSPGTGIDGYT
TRBV10-3,AISVGGTGELF
TRBV30,AYKFGQLNTEAF
TRBV3-1,ASSGQGATNEKLF
TRBV30,AWRTSGKAYEQY
TRBV12-3/TRBV12-4,ASSFVAGGRNEQF
TRBV6-5,ASSYSGMGGSSYNSPLH
TRBV6-5,ASSYSRPGGDSEAF